One and the same sample provided the 4 T cell receptor beta chains below, sequenced in a study of cytomegalovirus exposure and HLA in healthy donors. This PCR relied on a set of 60 Vbeta primers and 13 Jbeta primers. The assay was immunoSEQ multiplex PCR, and TCRdb's table has in-frame clones only and misses some. The data contain roughly 120,000 clones, 77% of them singletons. The sequencing sample was made of PBMCs. All receptors come from a man younger than 35 in good health and CMV-seropositive.

J is TRBJ2-1 and V is TRBV5-4; 11 nucleotides line up with TRBD2. The CDR3 sequence is 18 residues long. Unmatched junction bases numbered 8, after V lost 3 bases and J lost 0 bases. In germline, CDR1 is SGHNT, CDR2 YYREEE (reference sequence). CDR3 protein: CASSWGLAVLSSYNEQFF. CDR3 sequence (DNA): TGTGCCAGCAGCTGGGGACTAGCGGTTTTGAGCTCCTACAATGAGCAGTTCTTC.

The chain links TRBV21-1 to TRBJ2-3; no DNA check was done on the table's D call, TRBD1. TRBV21-1 is an annotated pseudogene. CDR3 size: 17 residues. The CDR3 nucleotides are TGTGCCAGCAGTTCCCTCTCGGCAGGGGCCGTCACAGATACGCAGTATTTT. It translates to CASSSLSAGAVTDTQYF.

The rearrangement uses TRBV5-4 and TRBJ2-7; D is unclear. Per germline, CDR1 SGHNT and CDR2 YYREEE (reference sequence). Trimming left V 4 bases short and J 5 bases short, with 19 bases between. The CDR3 extends over 15 amino acids. The CDR3, as DNA: TGTGCCAGCAGCCCGATGTTGAGCGAGTTCCACGAGCAGTACTTC. Translation: CASSPMLSEFHEQYF.

This sequence joins TRBV5-8 and TRBJ2-7, with TRBD2 matching over 7 bases. The germline CDR1 and CDR2 sequences are SGHTS and YDEGEE. Trimming at V came to 1 base and at J to 5 bases, leaving 9 bases not matched to a gene. The CDR3 is made up of 15 amino acids. This CDR3 is CASSLPWEGMNEQYF. For the CDR3, the DNA is TGTGCCAGCAGCTTGCCGTGGGAGGGGATGAACGAGCAGTACTTC.